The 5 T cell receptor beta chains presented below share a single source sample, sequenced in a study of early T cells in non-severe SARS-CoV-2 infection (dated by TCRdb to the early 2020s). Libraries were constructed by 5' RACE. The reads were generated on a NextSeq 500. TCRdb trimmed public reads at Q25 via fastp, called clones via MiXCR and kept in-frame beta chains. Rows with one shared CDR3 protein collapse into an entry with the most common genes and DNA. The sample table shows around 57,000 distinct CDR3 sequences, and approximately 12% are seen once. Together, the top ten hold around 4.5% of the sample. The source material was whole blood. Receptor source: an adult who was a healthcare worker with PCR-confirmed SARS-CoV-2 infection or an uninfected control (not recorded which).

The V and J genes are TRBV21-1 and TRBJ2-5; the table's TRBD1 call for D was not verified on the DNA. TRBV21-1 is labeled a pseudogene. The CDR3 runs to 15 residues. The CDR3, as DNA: TGTGCCAGCAGCCACAGGTCGGCGCCAATAGGGACCCAGTACTTC. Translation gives CASSHRSAPIGTQYF.

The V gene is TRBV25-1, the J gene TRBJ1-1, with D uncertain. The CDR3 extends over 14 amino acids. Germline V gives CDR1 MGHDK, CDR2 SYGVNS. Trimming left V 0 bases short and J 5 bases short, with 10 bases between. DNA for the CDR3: TGTGCCAGCAGTGAATATGGGATGGGAACTGAAGCTTTCTTT. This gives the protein CASSEYGMGTEAFF.

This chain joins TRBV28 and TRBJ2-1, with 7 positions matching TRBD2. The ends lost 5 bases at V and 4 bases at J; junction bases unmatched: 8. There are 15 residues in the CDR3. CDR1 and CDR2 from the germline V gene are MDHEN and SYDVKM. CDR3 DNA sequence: TGTGCCAGCAGTCCCCCGGCGGGAGCATACAATGAGCAGTTCTTC. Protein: CASSPPAGAYNEQFF.

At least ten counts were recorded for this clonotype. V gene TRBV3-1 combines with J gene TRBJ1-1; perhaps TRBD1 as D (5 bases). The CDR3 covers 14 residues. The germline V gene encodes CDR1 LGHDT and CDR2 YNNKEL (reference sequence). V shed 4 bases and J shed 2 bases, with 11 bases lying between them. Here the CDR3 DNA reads TGTGCCAGCAGCCCTCGGGGCGCAAACACTGAAGCTTTCTTT. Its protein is CASSPRGANTEAFF.

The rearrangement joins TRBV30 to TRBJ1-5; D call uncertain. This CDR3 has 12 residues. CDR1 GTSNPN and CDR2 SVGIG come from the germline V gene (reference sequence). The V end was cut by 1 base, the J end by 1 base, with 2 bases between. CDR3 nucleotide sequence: TGTGCCTGGAGTGGAAGCAATCAGCCCCAGCATTTT. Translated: CAWSGSNQPQHF.